The 7 T cell receptor beta chains presented below share a single source sample, sequenced in a study of blood T cell repertoires in COVID-19. Using immunoSEQ multiplex PCR, the repertoire was profiled, and TCRdb retains in-frame clones only, with some absent. The sample yields under 200,000 clones, roughly 84% seen once. Sample: peripheral blood. These receptors were taken from a human donor in a cohort sampled during active COVID-19.

V usage is TRBV11-2 and J usage is TRBJ1-3; weak D call: TRBD1 (5 bases). Between the trimmed V and J ends, which lost 3 bases and 2 bases, there was a span of 8 bases. CDR1 SGHAT and CDR2 FQNNGV come from the germline V gene. This CDR3 comprises 14 residues. The CDR3: CASSFGGTGNTIYF. In DNA, the CDR3 is TGTGCCAGCAGCTTCGGGGGGACTGGAAACACCATATATTTT.

This clone was picked up a small number of times. The rearrangement links TRBV28 to TRBJ1-1; D ambiguous. V shed 3 bases and J shed 0 bases, with 8 bases lying between them. CDR1 and CDR2 (germline): MDHEN, SYDVKM. CDR3 length: 14 amino acids. This CDR3 reads CASSFSVMNTEAFF. CDR3 DNA sequence: TGTGCCAGCAGTTTTTCAGTCATGAACACTGAAGCTTTCTTT.

The genes are TRBV4-2 and TRBJ2-5, with a weak D call TRBD2 (6 bases). Per the germline V gene, CDR1 is LGHNA and CDR2 is YNFKEQ. V lost 5 bases to trimming and J lost 2 bases, with 15 bases between them. The CDR3 has 15 amino acids. The CDR3 DNA sequence: TGTGCCAGCAGCTTCCGACTAGGGGATCAAGAGACCCAGTACTTC. It translates to CASSFRLGDQETQYF.

The chain links TRBV10-3 to TRBJ2-1, with D possibly being TRBD2 (6 bases). This CDR3 region has 13 residues. Germline CDR1 reads ENHRY; CDR2 reads SYGVKD. V lost 9 bases and J lost 3, with 12 bases in between. CDR3: CAISTGGYNEQFF. Written as DNA, the CDR3 is TGTGCCATTTCGACCGGGGGCTACAATGAGCAGTTCTTC.

J is TRBJ1-1 and V is TRBV27; D possibly corresponds to TRBD1 (5 bases). Germline assignment: CDR1 MNHEY and CDR2 SMNVEV (reference sequence). Trimming removed 1 base from V and 5 bases from J, with 5 bases in between. CDR3 size: 12 residues. CDR3 amino acids: CASSLWTTEAFF. CDR3 sequence (DNA): TGTGCCAGCAGTTTATGGACAACTGAAGCTTTCTTT.

The chain couples TRBV19 to TRBJ2-7; 9 positions agree with TRBD1. CDR1 LNHDA and CDR2 SQIVND come from the germline V gene (reference sequence). CDR3 length: 14 residues. V gave up 3 bases and J gave up 2 bases; unmatched junction bases: 2. CDR3 sequence (DNA): TGTGCCAGTAGTATTACAGGGGGCGCCTACGAGCAGTACTTC. Its protein is CASSITGGAYEQYF.

V is TRBV5-4 and J is TRBJ1-3; the D gene is possibly TRBD1 (5 bases). The CDR3 is 16 amino acids. Germline lookup yields CDR1 SGHNT and CDR2 YYREEE (reference sequence). V lost 3 bases and J 5 bases, leaving 18 bases between the germline ends. CDR3 protein: CASSSGGSKSRNTIYF. The CDR3 DNA reads as TGTGCCAGCAGCTCGGGGGGTTCCAAATCCCGAAACACCATATATTTT.